This T cell receptor beta chain was retrieved from a study of blood T cell repertoires in COVID-19. The J segment lost 5 bases and the V segment lost 0 bases, leaving 6 bases of the junction unmatched. Germline CDR1 is SGHNT and CDR2 is YENEEA. There are 16 residues in the CDR3. The repertoire was sequenced with immunoSEQ multiplex PCR; TCRdb's copy has only in-frame clones and lacks some. The data show about 280,000 clones, roughly 87% seen once. Two negative PCRs, clearance, or symptom resolution were required of recovered Cohort 3 donors. The sample consisted of PBMCs or T cells enriched from blood (not recorded which). This sequence joins TRBV11-3 and TRBJ2-1; 8 nucleotides match TRBD2. This clonotype was obtained from a woman between 40 and 50 years old who had recovered from COVID-19. DNA of the CDR3: TGTGCCAGCAGCTTAGATGGCGGGCGGGGGGACAATGAGCAGTTCTTC. As protein: CASSLDGGRGDNEQFF.